This entry lists 9 T cell receptor beta chains sequenced from one sample in a study of CD8+ T cells in alopecia areata. Treatment of the sample: oral pan-JAK inhibitor, 5-10 mg twice daily. RNA was isolated and reverse transcribed to cDNA, the sequencing template. TCRdb's table, derived via immunoSEQ multiplex PCR, lists solely in-frame clones and lacks some. Of a few hundred thousand clones in the sample, around 65% are singletons; the top ten hold approximately 1.2%. Sequencing was performed on CD4+ T cells sorted from blood, taken between weeks 43 and 45, from a patient treated with tofacitinib. Source of these receptors: a human donor with alopecia areata.

The chain uses TRBV29-1 and TRBJ1-1; D ambiguous. This CDR3 is built from 12 residues. V was clipped by 5 bases and J by 5 bases, with 12 bases between them. Looked up from germline, CDR1 is SQVTM and CDR2 is ANQGSEA. The CDR3 here is CSVRRTETEAFF. CDR3 DNA sequence: TGCAGCGTTAGGCGAACGGAGACTGAAGCTTTCTTT. Filled out from reference TRBV29-1 and TRBJ1-1, the complete variable domain reads SAVISQKPSRDICQRGTSLTIQCQVDSQVTMMFWYRQQPGQSLTLIATANQGSEATYESGFVIDKFPISRPNLTFSTLTVSNMSPEDSSIYLCSVRRTETEAFFGQGTRLTVV.

This sequence joins TRBV29-1 and TRBJ2-1; the D gene is possibly TRBD2 (6 bases). Trimming shortened V by 5 bases and J by 8 bases, and 16 bases separated the two germline ends. Germline CDR1 SQVTM, CDR2 ANQGSEA. The CDR3 runs 13 residues. The CDR3 spells CSVQRASVHEQFF. The CDR3 region has the DNA TGCAGCGTTCAAAGAGCTAGCGTGCATGAGCAGTTCTTC.

The V and J genes are TRBV9 and TRBJ2-5; D remains unclear. The CDR3 consists of 16 residues. CDR1 is SGDLS, CDR2 YYNGEE, per germline. V lost 0 bases and J lost 7, with 19 bases in between. The CDR3, as DNA: TGTGCCAGCAGCGTAGCTACTGGGTTCGGTTCTGTGACCCAGTACTTC. Translation: CASSVATGFGSVTQYF.

This clone occurred once. The genes are TRBV29-1 and TRBJ1-1; no definite D call. Germline CDR1 reads SQVTM; CDR2 reads ANQGSEA. The CDR3 contains 13 residues. Trimming shortened V by 1 base and J by 2 bases, and 8 bases separated the two germline ends. The CDR3 protein is CSVEGRHNTEAFF. The CDR3 DNA reads TGCAGCGTTGAAGGGCGGCACAACACTGAAGCTTTCTTT.

This clone has a handful of counts. The genes are TRBV7-3 and TRBJ2-2; D not resolved. Trimming left V 3 bases short and J 2 bases short, with 7 bases between. This CDR3 is 14 amino acids long. In germline, CDR1 is SGHTA, CDR2 FQGTGA. The CDR3 loop is CASSFSSNTGELFF. The CDR3 nucleotides read TGTGCCAGCAGCTTCTCGTCCAACACCGGGGAGCTGTTTTTT.

V is TRBV30 and J is TRBJ1-6, with 8 bases that match TRBD1. The germline V gene has CDR1 GTSNPN and CDR2 SVGIG (reference sequence). The CDR3 totals 18 residues. J lost 10 bases, V lost 0 bases, and 17 bases had no gene match. The DNA of the CDR3 is TGTGCCTGGAGTGTTTGGGGGACAGGCCTTGAAGATGAATCACCCCTCCACTTT. Protein: CAWSVWGTGLEDESPLHF.

With respect to this clone: The junction differs from germline at one of its ends, possibly a read error. The chain joins TRBV12-5 to TRBJ2-1, with a possible D match to TRBD2 (6 bases). The CDR3 runs 15 residues. Germline V gene data show CDR1 as LGHNT and CDR2 as FRNRAP. Here the CDR3 reads CAGGLAPWGGHEQFF. The DNA of the CDR3 is TGTGCTGGTGGTTTGGCCCCCTGGGGAGGACATGAGCAGTTCTTC.

The rearrangement links TRBV5-6 to TRBJ2-7, with D possibly matching TRBD1 (5 bases). Trimming cost V 0 bases and J 2 bases, with 15 bases left between them. The CDR3 loop spans 16 amino acids. The germline CDR1 and CDR2 sequences are SGHDT and YYEEEE. For the CDR3, the DNA is TGTGCCAGCAGCTTGGCAGGGAATAGTAGAGCCTACGAGCAGTACTTC. The encoded protein is CASSLAGNSRAYEQYF.

V gene TRBV5-1 combines with J gene TRBJ2-6; D remains ambiguous. V dropped 4 bases and J dropped 1 base, with 6 bases sitting between them. Germline loops: CDR1 SGHRS, CDR2 YFSETQ. The CDR3 length is 14 residues. The CDR3 region is CASSEQSGANVLTF. The CDR3 DNA reads TGCGCCAGCAGCGAGCAGTCTGGGGCCAACGTCCTGACTTTC.